This T cell receptor (beta chain) was identified in a study of T cells in Graves' hyperthyroidism and ophthalmopathy. It was RNA transcripts that yielded the amplified TCR beta CDR3 regions. The HTBI primer set drove a first-round RT-PCR of the TCR CDR3. MiXCR was run by TCRdb on the multiplex PCR reads, yielding one entry per CDR3 protein. This sample has 500,000 to 600,000 distinct CDR3 sequences; 20% occur once, and the top ten carry 45% to 50%. With duration under 3 months, ophthalmopathy was active: Clinical Activity Score at least 3, NOSPECS at least 4. The length of the CDR3 is 15 residues. Germline assignment: CDR1 LGHDT and CDR2 YNNKEL (reference sequence). V lost 6 bases to trimming and J lost 3 bases, with 17 bases between them.

Sequences were obtained from blood. This chain connects TRBV3-1 to TRBJ1-1; weak D call: TRBD1 (5 bases). The TCR was taken from a man between 40 and 49 years old with Graves' ophthalmopathy. As DNA, the CDR3 is TGTGCCAGCAGACAGGATTTGCGGGTCGACACTGAAGCTTTCTTT. Its translation: CASRQDLRVDTEAFF.